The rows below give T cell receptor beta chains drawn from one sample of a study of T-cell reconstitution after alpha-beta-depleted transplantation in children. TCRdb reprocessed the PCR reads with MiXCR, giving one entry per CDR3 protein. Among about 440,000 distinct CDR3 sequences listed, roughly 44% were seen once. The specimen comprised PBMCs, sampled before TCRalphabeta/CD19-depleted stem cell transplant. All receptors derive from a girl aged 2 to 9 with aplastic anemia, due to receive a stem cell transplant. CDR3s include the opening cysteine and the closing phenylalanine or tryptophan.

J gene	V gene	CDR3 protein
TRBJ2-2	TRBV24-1	CATQEGNTGELFF
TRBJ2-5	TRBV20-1	CSARSGGAEETQYF
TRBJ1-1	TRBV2	CASRIFNTEAFF
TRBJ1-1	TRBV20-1	CSARDERGANTEAFF
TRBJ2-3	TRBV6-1	CASRRSGTFTDTQYF
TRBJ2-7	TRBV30	CAWSREETRQYF
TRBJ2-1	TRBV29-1	CSVLRGPHNEQFF
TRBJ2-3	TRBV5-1	CASSGEGDTQYF
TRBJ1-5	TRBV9	CASSVDGQAARPQHF
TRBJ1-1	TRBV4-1	CASSQEPGTNEAFF
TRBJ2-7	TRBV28	CASSSAAGTGSYEQYF
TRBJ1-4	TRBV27	CASRSGQRTEKLFF
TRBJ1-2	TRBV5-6	CASSQAGPYGYTF
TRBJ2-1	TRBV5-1	CASSLNSGYNEQFF
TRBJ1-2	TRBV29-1	CSVPRTGGYTF
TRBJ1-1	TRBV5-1	CASSLRDWSEAFF
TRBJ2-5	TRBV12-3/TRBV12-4	CASSFVREGGTQYF
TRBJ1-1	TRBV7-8	CASYVQPNTEALF
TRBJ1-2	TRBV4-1	CASSQDLPGGGYTF
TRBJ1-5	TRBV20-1	CSAAGTGKPQHF
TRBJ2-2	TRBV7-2	CASSSNRVLTGELFF
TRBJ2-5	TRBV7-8	CALKDRPYQETQYF
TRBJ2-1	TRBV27	CASKFQGPYNEQFF
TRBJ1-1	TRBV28	CASSPGEKWGTEAFF
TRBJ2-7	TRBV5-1	CASKPGLGLYEQYF
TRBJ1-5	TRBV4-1	CASSHGLAGRVQPQHF
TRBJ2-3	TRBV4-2	CASSQDPLAGAKALTDTQYF
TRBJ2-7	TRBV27	CASSFSRGTYEQYF
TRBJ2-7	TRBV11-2	CASSDGGQGGYEQYF
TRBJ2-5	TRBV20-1	CSARDATGGKETQYF
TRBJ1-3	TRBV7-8	CASSLTPAGSSGNTIYF
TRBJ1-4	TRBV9	CASSGKFGQGHEKLFF
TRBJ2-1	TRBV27	CASSPGTTHNEQLF
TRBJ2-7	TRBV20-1	CSANTGLAGEKEDF
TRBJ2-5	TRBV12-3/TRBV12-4	CASSLRAHGRGGETQYF
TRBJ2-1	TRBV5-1	CASSLTPTRFSYNEQFF
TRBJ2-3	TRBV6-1	CASSEGAPSTDTQYF
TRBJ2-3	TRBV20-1	CSATLAGGHMGTQYF
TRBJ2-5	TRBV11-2	CASSSASGSWETQYF
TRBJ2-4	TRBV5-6	CASSSLDRVRDIQYF
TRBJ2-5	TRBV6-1	CASNPLTGVRETQYF
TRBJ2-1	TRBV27	CASSQTASGSSYNEQFF
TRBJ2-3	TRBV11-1	CASSLSGTGGTDTQYF
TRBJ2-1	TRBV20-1	CSATDSSYNEQFF